This TCR beta chain is from a study of molecular identifiers for immune sequencing clone quantification. Libraries of naive CD8 cells were prepared from roughly 18,000 to 920,000 sorted cells using 10%, 30% or 50% RNA. Trimming removed 1 base from V and 6 bases from J; junction bases left unmatched: 6. The CDR3 length is 15 residues. Germline values: CDR1 SGHDN, CDR2 FVKESK. General study results and limits: Clones with over 20 RNA copies captured over 98% of effector molecules but under 1% of naive ones.

TCRdb itself ran the PCR reads through MiXCR, one entry per CDR3 protein. The data contain some 590,000 distinct CDR3 sequences, 25% of them seen just once; the ten biggest clones take up approximately 0.75%. This clonotype was seen a few times. What it binds is not known. The receptor's source is a human donor in good health. Some libraries in this study had Jurkat cell RNA spiked in. The chain has TRBV14 and TRBJ2-1, with 7 bases fitting TRBD1. Sequencing was done on a sample of naive CD8+ T cells from blood, with Jurkat cell RNA spiked in. The subset was: FACS-sorted CD8+CD4-CCR7+CD45RA+ naive T cells. CDR3: CASSQGQGEGNEQFF. For the CDR3, the DNA is TGTGCCAGCAGCCAAGGACAGGGAGAGGGCAATGAGCAGTTCTTC. The full variable domain, completed using reference TRBV14 and TRBJ2-1, is EAGVTQFPSHSVIEKGQTVTLRCDPISGHDNLYWYRRVMGKEIKFLLHFVKESKQDESGMPNNRFLAERTGGTYSTLKVQPAELEDSGVYFCASSQGQGEGNEQFFGPGTRLTVL.